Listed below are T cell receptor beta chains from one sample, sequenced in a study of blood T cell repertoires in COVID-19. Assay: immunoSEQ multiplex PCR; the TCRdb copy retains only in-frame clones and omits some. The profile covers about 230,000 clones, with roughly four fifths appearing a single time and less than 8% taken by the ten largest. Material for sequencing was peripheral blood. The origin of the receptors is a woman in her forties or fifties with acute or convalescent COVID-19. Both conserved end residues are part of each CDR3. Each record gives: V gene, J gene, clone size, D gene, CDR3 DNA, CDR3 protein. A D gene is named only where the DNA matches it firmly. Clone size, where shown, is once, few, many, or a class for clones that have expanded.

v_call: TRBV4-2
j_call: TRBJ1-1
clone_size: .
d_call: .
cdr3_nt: TGTGCCAGCAGCCAACGAAGGGGAAATGAAGCTTTCTTT
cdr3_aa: CASSQRRGNEAFF

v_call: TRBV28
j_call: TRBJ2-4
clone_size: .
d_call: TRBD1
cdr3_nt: TGTGCCAGCAGTCCCCGCCACCATCAGGGGGTCGGTGACATTCAGTACTTC
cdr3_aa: CASSPRHHQGVGDIQYF

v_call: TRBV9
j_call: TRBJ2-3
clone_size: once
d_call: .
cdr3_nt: TGTGCCAGCAGCGTAGCCCCGGGCACAGATACGCAGTATTTT
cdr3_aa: CASSVAPGTDTQYF

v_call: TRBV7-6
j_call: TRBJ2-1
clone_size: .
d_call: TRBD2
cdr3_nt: TGTGCCAGCAGCTATAGCGGGAGGGGCTACAATGAGCAGTTCTTC
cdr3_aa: CASSYSGRGYNEQFF

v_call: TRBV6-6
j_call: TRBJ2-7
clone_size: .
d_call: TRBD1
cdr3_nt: TGTGCCAGCAGTTACACCGGGACAGGGGGCCAGCAGTACTTC
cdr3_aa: CASSYTGTGGQQYF

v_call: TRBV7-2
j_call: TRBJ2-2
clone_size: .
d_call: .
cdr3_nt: TGTGCCAGCAGCTGGGGCCGGAACACCGGGGAGCTGTTTTTT
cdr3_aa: CASSWGRNTGELFF

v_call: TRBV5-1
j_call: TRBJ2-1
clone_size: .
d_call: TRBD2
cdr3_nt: TGCGCCAGCGAGAGCGGGAGTGGCCACAATGAGCAGTTCTTC
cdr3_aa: CASESGSGHNEQFF

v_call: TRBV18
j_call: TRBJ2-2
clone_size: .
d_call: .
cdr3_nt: TGTGCCAGCTCCGAAGCTGGGGAGCTGTTTTTT
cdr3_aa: CASSEAGELFF

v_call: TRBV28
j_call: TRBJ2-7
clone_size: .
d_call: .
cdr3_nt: TGTGCCAGCAGCATTACTAGCAACTACGAGCAGTACTTC
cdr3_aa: CASSITSNYEQYF

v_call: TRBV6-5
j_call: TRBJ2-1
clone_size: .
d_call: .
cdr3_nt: TGTGCCAGCATCGGAGGCCGGAATAATGAGCAGTTCTTC
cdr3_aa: CASIGGRNNEQFF

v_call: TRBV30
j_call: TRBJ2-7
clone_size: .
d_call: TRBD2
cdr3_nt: TGTGCCTGGAGTTCTTCCAGCGGGATCCTAAGCTCCTACGAGCAGTACTTC
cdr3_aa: CAWSSSSGILSSYEQYF

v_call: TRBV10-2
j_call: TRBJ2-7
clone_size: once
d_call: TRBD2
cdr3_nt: TGCGCCAGCAGAGATACCGGGACTAGCGCTGGCTACGAGCAGTACTTC
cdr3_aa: CASRDTGTSAGYEQYF

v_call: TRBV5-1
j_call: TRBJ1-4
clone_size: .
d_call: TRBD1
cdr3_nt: TGCGCCAGCAGCCTGAACAGGGGAGGTGAAAAACTGTTTTTT
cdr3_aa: CASSLNRGGEKLFF

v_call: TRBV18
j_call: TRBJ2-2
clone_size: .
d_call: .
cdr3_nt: TGTGCCAGCTCACCCCCTGGGGGGAAGGCCGGGGAGCTGTTTTTT
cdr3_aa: CASSPPGGKAGELFF

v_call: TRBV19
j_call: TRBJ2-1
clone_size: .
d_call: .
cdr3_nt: TGTGCCAGTACCCCTGGGGGGGCTTATAACGGAGAGCAGTTCTTC
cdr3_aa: CASTPGGAYNGEQFF

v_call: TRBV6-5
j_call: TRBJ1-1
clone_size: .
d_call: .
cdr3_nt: TGTGCCAGCAGTTGGCAGGGAAAAGGTGAAGCTTTCTTT
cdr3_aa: CASSWQGKGEAFF

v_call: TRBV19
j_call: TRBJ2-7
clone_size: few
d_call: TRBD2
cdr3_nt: TGTGCCTGTGGGGCTAGCGGGATGGACGAGCAGTACTTC
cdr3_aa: CACGASGMDEQYF

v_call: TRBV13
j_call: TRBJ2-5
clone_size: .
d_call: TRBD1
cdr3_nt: TGTGCCAGCAGCTTGACAGGGGATTGGGAGACCCAGTACTTC
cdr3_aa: CASSLTGDWETQYF

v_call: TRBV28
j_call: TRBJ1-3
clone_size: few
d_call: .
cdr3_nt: TGTGCCAGCAGTTTACAAGGGGGCTCTGGAAACACCATATATTTT
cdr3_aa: CASSLQGGSGNTIYF

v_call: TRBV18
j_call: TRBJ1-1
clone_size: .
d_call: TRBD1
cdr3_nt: TGTGCCAGCTCACTGGCGGACAGGGGGACTGAAGCTTTCTTT
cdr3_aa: CASSLADRGTEAFF

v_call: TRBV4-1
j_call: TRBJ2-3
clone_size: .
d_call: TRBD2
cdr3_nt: TGCGCCAGCAGCCAAACACGGGGGAGGGACACGCAGTATTTT
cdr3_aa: CASSQTRGRDTQYF

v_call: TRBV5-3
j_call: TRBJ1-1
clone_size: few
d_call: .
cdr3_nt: TGTGCCACACCCCGGGGAGGTAACACTGAAGCTTTCTTT
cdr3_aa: CATPRGGNTEAFF

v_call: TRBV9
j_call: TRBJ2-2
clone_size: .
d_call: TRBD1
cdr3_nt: TGTGCCAGCAGCGACAGGGGCCCCGGGGAGCTGTTTTTT
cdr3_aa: CASSDRGPGELFF

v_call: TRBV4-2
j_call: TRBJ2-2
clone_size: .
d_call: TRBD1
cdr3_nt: TGTGCCAGCAGCCCGGGACAGGGGACCGGGGAGCTGTTTTTT
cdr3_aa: CASSPGQGTGELFF

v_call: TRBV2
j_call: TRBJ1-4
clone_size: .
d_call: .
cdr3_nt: TGTGCCAGCACGCAGGGAGGTGAAAAACTGTTTTTT
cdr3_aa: CASTQGGEKLFF

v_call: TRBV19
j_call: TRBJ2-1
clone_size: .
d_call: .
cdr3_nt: TGTGCCAGTAGTATAGTTAATAGCGGAGGACCTCAGTTCTTC
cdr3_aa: CASSIVNSGGPQFF

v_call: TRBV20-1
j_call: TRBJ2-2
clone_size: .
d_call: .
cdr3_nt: TGCAGTGCGACGGGCACCGGGGAGCTGTTTTTT
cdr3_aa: CSATGTGELFF

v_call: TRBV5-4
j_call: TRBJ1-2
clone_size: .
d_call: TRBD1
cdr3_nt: TGTGCCAGCAGCTTGGGGGGACAGGGGGACTATGGCTACACCTTC
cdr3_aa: CASSLGGQGDYGYTF

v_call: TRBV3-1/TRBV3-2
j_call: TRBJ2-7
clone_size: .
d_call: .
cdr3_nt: TGTGCCAGCAGCCAATTGGCTTCCTACGAGCAGTACTTC
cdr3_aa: CASSQLASYEQYF

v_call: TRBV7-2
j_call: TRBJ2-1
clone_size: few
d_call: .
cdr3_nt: TGTGCCAGCCGCCGGGGGAGTGCCGGCTATGAGCAGTTCTTC
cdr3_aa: CASRRGSAGYEQFF

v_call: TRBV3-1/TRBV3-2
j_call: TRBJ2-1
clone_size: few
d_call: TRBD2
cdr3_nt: TGTGCCAGCAGCCAAGGGACTAGCGGTGAGCAGTTCTTC
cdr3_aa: CASSQGTSGEQFF

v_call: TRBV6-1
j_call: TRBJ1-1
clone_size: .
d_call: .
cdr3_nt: TGTGCCAGCAGTGAAGCCGGGAACACTGAAGCTTTCTTT
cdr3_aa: CASSEAGNTEAFF

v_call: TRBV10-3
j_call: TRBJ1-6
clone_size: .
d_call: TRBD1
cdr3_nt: TGTGCCATCAGTGAAGACAGGGTAGGCTCACCCCTCCACTTT
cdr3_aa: CAISEDRVGSPLHF

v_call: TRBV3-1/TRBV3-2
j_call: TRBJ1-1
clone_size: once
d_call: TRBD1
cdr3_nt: TGTGCCAGCAGCCATTACGACAGGGTCCAGTCGTGCGCTTTCTTT
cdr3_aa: CASSHYDRVQSCAFF

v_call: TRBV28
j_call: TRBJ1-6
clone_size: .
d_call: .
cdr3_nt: TGTGCCAGCAGTTTTCTAGGAAATTCACCCCTCCACTTT
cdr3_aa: CASSFLGNSPLHF

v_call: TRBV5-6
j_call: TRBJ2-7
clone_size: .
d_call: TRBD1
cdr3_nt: TGTGCCAGCAGCTTGGACAGGGGCGCCTACGAGCAGTACTTC
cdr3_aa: CASSLDRGAYEQYF

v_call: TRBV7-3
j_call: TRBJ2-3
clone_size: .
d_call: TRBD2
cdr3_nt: TGTGCCAGCAGCCCTAGCGGGGGGCAGTCAACAGATACGCAGTATTTT
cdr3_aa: CASSPSGGQSTDTQYF

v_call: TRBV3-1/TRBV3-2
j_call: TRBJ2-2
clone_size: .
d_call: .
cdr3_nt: TGTGCCAGCAGCCAAGAAAACAGCCTCACCGGGGAGCTGTTTTTT
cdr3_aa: CASSQENSLTGELFF

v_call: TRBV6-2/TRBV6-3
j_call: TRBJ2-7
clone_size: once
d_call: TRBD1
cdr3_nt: TGTGCCAGCAGTACAGGGGTACGGCAGTACTTC
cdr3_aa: CASSTGVRQYF

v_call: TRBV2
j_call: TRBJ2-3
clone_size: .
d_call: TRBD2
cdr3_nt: TGTGCCAGCGGTCTAGCGGAAACCACAGATACGCAGTATTTT
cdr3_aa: CASGLAETTDTQYF

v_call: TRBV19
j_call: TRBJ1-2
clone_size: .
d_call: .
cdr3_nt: TGTGCCAGTAGTATTTGGACAGCATTGGCTAACTATGGCTACACCTTC
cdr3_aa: CASSIWTALANYGYTF

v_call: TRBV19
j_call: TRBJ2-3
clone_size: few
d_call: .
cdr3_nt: TGTGCCAGTACCTGGGACACCTCCCTCACAGATACGCAGTATTTT
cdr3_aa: CASTWDTSLTDTQYF

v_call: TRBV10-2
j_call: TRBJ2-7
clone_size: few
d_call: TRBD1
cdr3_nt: TGCGCCAGCTGCGACAGGGCTTACGAGCAGTACTTC
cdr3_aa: CASCDRAYEQYF

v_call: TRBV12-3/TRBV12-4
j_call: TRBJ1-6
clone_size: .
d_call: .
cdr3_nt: TGTGCCAGCAGTTTGGGCCCCGGCTCACCCCTCCACTTT
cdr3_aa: CASSLGPGSPLHF

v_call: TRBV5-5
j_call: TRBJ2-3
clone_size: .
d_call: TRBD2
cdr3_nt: TGTGCCAGCAGCTTGGGCGGACTAGCGGGCACAGATACGCAGTATTTT
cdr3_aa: CASSLGGLAGTDTQYF

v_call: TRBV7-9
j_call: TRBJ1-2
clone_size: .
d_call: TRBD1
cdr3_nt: TGTGCCAGCAGCCCCAGGGGACAGGGGGGGGACGGCTACACCTTC
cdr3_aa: CASSPRGQGGDGYTF

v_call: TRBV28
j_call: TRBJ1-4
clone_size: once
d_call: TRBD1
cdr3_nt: TGTGCCAGCGGGACAGGCAATGAAAAACTGTTTTTT
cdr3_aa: CASGTGNEKLFF

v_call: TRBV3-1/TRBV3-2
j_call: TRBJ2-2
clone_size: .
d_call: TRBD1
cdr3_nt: TGTGCCAGCAACGGGACAGGCACCGGGGAGCTGTTTTTT
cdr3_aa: CASNGTGTGELFF

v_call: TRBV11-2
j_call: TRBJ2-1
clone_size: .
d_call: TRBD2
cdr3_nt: TGTGCCAGCAGCTCAAACCCCAGCGGGATCAACGAGCAGTTCTTC
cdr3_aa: CASSSNPSGINEQFF

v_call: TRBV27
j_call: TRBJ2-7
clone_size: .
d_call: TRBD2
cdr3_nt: TGTGCCAGCAGGATGACTAGCGGGAGAACTGTTTTC
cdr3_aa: CASRMTSGRTVF

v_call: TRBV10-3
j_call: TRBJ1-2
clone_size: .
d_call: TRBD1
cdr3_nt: TGTGCCATCAGTGAATTAAGACAGGGGCCAAACTATGGCTACACCTTC
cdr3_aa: CAISELRQGPNYGYTF

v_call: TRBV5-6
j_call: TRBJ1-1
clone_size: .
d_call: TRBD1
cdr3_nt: TGTGCCAGCAGCTTCGCAGGGGGCACCGAAGCTTTCTTT
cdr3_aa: CASSFAGGTEAFF

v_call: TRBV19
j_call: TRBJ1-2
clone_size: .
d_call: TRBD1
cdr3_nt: TGTGCCAGTAGTACGACAGGGAGCGCAAACTATGGCTACACCTTC
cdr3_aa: CASSTTGSANYGYTF

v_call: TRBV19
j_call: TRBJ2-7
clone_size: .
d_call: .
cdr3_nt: TGTGCCAGTAGTGAAAGGGCTGGGAGACTTCGAAATTACGAGCAGTACTTC
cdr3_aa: CASSERAGRLRNYEQYF

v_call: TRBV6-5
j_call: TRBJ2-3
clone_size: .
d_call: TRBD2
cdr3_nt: TGTGCCAGCAGCCGGACTAGCGGGGGCACAGATACGCAGTATTTT
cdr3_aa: CASSRTSGGTDTQYF